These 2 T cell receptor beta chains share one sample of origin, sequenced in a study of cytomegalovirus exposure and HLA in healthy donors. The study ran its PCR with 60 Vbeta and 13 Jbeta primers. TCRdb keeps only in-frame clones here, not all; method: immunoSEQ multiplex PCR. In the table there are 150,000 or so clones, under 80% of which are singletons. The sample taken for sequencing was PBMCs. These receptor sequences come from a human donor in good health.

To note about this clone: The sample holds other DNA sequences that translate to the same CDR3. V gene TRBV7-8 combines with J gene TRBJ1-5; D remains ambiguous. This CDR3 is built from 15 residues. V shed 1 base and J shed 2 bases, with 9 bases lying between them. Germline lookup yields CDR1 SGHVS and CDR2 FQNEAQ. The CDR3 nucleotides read TGTGCCAGCAGCTTAGGGGGAGGGCGCAATCAGCCCCAGCATTTT. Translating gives CASSLGGGRNQPQHF.

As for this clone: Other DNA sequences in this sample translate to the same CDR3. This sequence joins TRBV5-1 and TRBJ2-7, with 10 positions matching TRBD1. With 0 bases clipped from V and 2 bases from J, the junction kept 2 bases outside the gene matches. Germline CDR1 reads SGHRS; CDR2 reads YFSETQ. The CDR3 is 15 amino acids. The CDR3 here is CASSLDGTGAYEQYF. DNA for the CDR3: TGCGCCAGCAGCTTGGATGGGACAGGGGCCTACGAGCAGTACTTC. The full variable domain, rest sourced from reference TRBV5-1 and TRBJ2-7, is KAGVTQTPRYLIKTRGQQVTLSCSPISGHRSVSWYQQTPGQGLQFLFEYFSETQRNKGNFPGRFSGRQFSNSRSEMNVSTLELGDSALYLCASSLDGTGAYEQYFGPGTRLTVT.